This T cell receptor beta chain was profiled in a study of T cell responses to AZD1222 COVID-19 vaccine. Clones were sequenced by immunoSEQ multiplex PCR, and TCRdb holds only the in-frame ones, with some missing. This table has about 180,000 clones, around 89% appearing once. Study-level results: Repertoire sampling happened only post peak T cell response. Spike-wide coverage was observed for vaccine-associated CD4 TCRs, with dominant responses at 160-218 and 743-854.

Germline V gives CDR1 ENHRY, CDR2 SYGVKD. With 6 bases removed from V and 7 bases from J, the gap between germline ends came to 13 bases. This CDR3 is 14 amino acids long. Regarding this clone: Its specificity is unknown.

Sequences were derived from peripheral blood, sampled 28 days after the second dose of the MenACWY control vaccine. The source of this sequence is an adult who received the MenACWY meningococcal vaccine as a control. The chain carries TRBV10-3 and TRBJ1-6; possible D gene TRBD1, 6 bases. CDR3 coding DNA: TGTGCCATCAGGAGGGACAATAGCAATTCACCCCTCCACTTT. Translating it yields CAIRRDNSNSPLHF.